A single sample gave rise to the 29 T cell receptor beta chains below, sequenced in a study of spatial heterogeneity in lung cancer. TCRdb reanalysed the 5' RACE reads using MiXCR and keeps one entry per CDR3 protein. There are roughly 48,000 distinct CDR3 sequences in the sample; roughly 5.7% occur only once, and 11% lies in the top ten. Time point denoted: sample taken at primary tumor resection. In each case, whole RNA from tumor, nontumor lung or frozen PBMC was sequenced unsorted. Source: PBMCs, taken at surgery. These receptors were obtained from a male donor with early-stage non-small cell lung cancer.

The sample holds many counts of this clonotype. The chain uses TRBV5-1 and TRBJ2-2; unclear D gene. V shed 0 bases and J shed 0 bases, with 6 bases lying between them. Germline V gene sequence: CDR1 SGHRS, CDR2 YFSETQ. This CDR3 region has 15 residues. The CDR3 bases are TGCGCCAGCAGCTTGGTACAGACGAACACCGGGGAGCTGTTTTTT. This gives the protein CASSLVQTNTGELFF.

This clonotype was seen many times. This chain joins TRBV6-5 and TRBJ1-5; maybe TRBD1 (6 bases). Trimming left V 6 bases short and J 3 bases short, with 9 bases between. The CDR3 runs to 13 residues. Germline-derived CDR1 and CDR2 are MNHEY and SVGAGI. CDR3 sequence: CASRGGPNQPQHF. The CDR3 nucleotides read TGTGCCAGCAGGGGGGGGCCCAATCAGCCCCAGCATTTT.

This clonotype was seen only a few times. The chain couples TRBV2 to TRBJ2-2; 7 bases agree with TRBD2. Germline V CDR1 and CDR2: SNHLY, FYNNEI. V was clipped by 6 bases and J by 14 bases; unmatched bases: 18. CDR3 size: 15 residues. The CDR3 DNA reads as TGTGCCAGCAGCCCACTAGCGAGCCCTGTTCTTGGTCTGTTTTTT. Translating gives CASSPLASPVLGLFF. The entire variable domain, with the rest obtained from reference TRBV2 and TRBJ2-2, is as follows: EPEVTQTPSHQVTQMGQEVILRCVPISNHLYFYWYRQILGQKVEFLVSFYNNEISEKSEIFDDQFSVERPDGSNFTLKIRSTKLEDSAMYFCASSPLASPVLGLFFGEGSRLTVL.

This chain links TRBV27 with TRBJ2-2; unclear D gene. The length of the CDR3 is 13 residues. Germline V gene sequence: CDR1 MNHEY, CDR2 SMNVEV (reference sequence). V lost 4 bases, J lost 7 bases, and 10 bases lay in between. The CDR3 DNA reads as TGTGCCAGCAGTTGGTACTTCGGCGGGGAGCTGTTTTTT. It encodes CASSWYFGGELFF.

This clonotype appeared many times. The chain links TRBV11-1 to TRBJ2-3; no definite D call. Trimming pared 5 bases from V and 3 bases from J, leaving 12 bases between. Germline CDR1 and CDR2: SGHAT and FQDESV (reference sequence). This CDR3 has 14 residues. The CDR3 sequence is CASSPSRSTDTQYF. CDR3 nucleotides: TGTGCCAGCAGCCCCTCCCGATCGACAGATACGCAGTATTTT.

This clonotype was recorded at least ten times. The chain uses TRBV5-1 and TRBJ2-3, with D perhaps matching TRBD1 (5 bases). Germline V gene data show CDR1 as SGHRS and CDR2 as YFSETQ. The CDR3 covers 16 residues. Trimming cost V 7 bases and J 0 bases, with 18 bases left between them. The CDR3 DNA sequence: TGCGCCAGCGGCCGTTCGGACACGACAAGCACAGATACGCAGTATTTT. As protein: CASGRSDTTSTDTQYF.

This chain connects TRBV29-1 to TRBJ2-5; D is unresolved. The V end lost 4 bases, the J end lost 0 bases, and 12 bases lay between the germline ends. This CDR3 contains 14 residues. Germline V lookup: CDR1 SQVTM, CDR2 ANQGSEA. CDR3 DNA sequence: TGCAGCGTTGGAGGACGGAGCAACCAAGAGACCCAGTACTTC. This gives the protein CSVGGRSNQETQYF. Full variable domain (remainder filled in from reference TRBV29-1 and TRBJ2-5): SAVISQKPSRDICQRGTSLTIQCQVDSQVTMMFWYRQQPGQSLTLIATANQGSEATYESGFVIDKFPISRPNLTFSTLTVSNMSPEDSSIYLCSVGGRSNQETQYFGPGTRLLVL.

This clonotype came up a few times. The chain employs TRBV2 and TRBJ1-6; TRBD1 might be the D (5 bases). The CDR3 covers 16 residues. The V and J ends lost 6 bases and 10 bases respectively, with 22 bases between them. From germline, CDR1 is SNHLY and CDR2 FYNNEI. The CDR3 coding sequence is TGTGCCAGCAGCCCGCGAGGTACTGGGACGGGGTCACCCCTCCACTTT. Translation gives CASSPRGTGTGSPLHF.

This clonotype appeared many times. CDR3 region: CASSFSGWSEQFF. CDR3 nucleotide sequence: TGTGCCAGCAGTTTTTCGGGGTGGAGTGAGCAGTTCTTC. The chain employs TRBV27 and TRBJ2-1, with D possibly TRBD2 on 5 matching bases. Trimming cost V 3 bases and J 9 bases, with 12 bases left between them. The CDR3 has 13 amino acids. CDR1 MNHEY and CDR2 SMNVEV come from the germline V gene (reference sequence).

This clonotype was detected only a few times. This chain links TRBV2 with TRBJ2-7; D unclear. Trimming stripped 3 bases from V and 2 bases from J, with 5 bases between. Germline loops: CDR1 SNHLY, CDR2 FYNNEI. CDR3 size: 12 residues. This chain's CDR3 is CASSEQPYEQYF. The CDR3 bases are TGTGCCAGCAGTGAGCAGCCCTACGAGCAGTACTTC.

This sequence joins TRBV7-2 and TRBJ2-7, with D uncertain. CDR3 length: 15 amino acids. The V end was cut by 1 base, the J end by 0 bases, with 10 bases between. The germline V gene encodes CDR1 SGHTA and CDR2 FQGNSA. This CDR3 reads CASSLGPTSSYEQYF. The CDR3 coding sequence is TGTGCCAGCAGCTTAGGGCCTACCAGCTCCTACGAGCAGTACTTC.

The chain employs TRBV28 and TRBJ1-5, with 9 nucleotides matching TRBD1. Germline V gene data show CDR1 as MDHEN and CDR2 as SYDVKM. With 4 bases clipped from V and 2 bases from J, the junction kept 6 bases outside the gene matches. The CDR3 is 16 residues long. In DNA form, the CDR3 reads TGTGCCAGCAGTTCCCCGGGACAGGGCCGCAATCAGCCCCAGCATTTT. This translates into CASSSPGQGRNQPQHF.

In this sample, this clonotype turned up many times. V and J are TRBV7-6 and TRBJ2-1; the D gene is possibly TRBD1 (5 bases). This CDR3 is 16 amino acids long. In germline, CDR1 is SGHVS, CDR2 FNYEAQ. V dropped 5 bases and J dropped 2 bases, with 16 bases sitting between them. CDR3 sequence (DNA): TGTGCCAGCAGCCTGGAGCTGACAGCCCCCTACAATGAGCAGTTCTTC. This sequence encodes CASSLELTAPYNEQFF.

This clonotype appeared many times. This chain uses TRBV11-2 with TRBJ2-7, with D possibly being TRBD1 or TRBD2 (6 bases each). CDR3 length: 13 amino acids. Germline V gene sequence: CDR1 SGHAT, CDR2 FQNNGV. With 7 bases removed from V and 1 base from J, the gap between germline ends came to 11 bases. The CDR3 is CASTPGASYEQYF. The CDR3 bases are TGTGCCAGCACCCCGGGGGCATCCTACGAGCAGTACTTC.

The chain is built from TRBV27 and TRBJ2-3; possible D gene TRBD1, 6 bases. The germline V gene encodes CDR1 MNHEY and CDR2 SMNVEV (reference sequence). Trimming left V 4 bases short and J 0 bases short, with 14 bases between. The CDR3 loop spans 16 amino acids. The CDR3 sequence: CASSSKGGSSTDTQYF. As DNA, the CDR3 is TGTGCCAGCAGTTCAAAAGGGGGTTCAAGCACAGATACGCAGTATTTT.

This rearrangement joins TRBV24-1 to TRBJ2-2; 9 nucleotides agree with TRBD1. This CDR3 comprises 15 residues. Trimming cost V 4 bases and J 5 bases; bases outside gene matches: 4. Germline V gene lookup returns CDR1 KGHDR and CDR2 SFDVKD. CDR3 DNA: TGTGCCACCAGTGAGCTGACAGGGGGTACCGGGGAGCTGTTTTTT. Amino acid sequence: CATSELTGGTGELFF.

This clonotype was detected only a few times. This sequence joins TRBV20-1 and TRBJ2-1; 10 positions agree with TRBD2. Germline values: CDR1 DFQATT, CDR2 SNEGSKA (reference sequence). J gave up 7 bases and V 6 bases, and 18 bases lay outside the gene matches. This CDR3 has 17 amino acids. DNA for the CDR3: TGCAGTGCCATTCTATTTGGGGCTAGCGGGAGAGGGAATGAGCAGTTCTTC. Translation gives CSAILFGASGRGNEQFF.

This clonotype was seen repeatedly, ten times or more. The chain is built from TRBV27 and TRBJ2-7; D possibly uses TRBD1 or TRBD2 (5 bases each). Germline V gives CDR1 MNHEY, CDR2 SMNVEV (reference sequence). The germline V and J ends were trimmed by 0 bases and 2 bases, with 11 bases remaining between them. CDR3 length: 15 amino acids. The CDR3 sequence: CASSLSRAGTYEQYF. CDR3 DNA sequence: TGTGCCAGCAGTTTATCGCGGGCAGGGACCTACGAGCAGTACTTC.

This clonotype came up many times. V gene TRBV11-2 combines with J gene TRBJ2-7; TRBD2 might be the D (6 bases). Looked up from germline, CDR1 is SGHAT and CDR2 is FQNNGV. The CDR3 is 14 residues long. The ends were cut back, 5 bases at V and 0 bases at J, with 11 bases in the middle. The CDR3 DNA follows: TGTGCCAGCAGCCAGGGACTCCTCTCCTACGAGCAGTACTTC. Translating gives CASSQGLLSYEQYF.

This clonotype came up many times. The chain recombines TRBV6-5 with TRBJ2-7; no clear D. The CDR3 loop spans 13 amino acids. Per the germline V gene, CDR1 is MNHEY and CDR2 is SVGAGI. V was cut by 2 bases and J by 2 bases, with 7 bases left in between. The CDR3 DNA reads TGTGCCAGCAGTTACGGCCTACCCTACGAGCAGTACTTC. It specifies CASSYGLPYEQYF.

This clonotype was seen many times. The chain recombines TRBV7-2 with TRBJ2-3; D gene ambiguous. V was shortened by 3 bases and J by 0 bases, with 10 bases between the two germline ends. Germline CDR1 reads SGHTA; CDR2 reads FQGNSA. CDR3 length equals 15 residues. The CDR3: CASSLVQPSTDTQYF. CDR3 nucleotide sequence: TGTGCCAGCAGCTTGGTCCAACCTAGCACAGATACGCAGTATTTT.

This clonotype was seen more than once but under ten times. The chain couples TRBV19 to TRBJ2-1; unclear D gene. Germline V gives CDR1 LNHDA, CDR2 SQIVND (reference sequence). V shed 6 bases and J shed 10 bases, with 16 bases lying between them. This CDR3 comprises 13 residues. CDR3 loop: CASSTAITNEQFF. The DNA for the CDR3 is TGTGCCAGTAGCACAGCTATAACAAACGAGCAGTTCTTC.

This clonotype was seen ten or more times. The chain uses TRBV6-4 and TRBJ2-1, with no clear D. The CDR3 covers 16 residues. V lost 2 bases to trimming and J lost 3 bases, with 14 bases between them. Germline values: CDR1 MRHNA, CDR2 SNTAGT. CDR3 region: CASSDTDWRSYNEQFF. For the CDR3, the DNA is TGTGCCAGCAGTGACACCGACTGGCGGAGCTACAATGAGCAGTTCTTC.

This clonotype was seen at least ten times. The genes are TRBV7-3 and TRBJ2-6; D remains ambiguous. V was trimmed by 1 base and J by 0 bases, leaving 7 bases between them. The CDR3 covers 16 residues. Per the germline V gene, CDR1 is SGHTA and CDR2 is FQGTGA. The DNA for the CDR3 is TGTGCCAGCAGCTTAAAGGGAATCTCTGGGGCCAACGTCCTGACTTTC. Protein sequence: CASSLKGISGANVLTF.

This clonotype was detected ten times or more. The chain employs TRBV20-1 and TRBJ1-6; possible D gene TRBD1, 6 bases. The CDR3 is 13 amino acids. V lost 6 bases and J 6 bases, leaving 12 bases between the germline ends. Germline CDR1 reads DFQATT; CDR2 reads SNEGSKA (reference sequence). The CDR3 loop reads CSASDSRNSPLHF. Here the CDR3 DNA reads TGCAGTGCATCGGACAGCCGTAATTCACCCCTCCACTTT.

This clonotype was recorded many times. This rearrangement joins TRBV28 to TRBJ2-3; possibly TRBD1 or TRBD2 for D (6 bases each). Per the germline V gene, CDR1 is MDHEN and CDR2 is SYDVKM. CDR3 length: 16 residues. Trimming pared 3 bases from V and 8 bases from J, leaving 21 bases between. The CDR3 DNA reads TGTGCCAGCAGTTTCTCACAGGGAACGGGAGCGGGTACGCAGTATTTT. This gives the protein CASSFSQGTGAGTQYF. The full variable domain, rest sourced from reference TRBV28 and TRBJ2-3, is DVKVTQSSRYLVKRTGEKVFLECVQDMDHENMFWYRQDPGLGLRLIYFSYDVKMKEKGDIPEGYSVSREKKERFSLILESASTNQTSMYLCASSFSQGTGAGTQYFGPGTRLTVL.

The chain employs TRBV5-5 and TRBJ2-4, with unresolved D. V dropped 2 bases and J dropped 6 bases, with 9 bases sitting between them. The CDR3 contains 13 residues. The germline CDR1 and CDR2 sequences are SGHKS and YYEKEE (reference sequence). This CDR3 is CASSLRTGNIQYF. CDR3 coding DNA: TGTGCCAGCAGCTTACGTACCGGAAACATTCAGTACTTC.

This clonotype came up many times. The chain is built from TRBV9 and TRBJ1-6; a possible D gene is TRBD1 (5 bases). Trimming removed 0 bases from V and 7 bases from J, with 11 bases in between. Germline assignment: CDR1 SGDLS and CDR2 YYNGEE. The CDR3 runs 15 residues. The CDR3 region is CASSVEDKGNSPLHF. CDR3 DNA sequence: TGTGCCAGCAGCGTAGAGGACAAGGGGAATTCACCCCTCCACTTT.

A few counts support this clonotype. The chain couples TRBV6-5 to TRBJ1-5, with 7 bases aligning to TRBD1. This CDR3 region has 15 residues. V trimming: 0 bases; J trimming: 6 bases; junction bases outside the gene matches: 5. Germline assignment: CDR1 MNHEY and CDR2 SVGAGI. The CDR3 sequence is CASSYSRTGGQPQHF. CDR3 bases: TGTGCCAGCAGTTACTCGCGGACAGGCGGTCAGCCCCAGCATTTT.